The 9 T cell receptor beta chains below were found in one sample sequenced in a study of CD4+ T cells in melanoma. Generated by immunoSEQ multiplex PCR, the TCRdb table keeps only in-frame clones and is missing some. The table shows about 55,000 clones, with over 60% occurring only once. The sequenced material came from tumor tissue. The receptors were sampled from a human donor with melanoma.

This clone came up once. The V gene is TRBV7-3, the J gene TRBJ2-2; tentative D call: TRBD1 (5 bases). Germline lookup yields CDR1 SGHTA and CDR2 FQGTGA. V shed 4 bases and J shed 8 bases, with 14 bases lying between them. CDR3 size: 14 residues. The chain's CDR3 is CASSSGPSGGELFF. Here the CDR3 DNA reads TGTGCCAGCAGCTCCGGACCCTCAGGGGGGGAGCTGTTTTTT.

This clone occurred many times. Other DNA sequences in the sample encode the same CDR3. This rearrangement joins TRBV5-1 to TRBJ2-7; 11 nucleotides agree with TRBD1. The ends lost 4 bases at V and 3 bases at J; junction bases unmatched: 3. This CDR3 region has 14 residues. Germline V gives CDR1 SGHRS, CDR2 YFSETQ. Written as DNA, the CDR3 is TGCGCCAGCAGCCCCGGGACAGGGGGCTACGAGCAGTACTTC. This translates into CASSPGTGGYEQYF.

This chain's CDR3 is CASSLGRQGNTEAFF. As DNA, the CDR3 is TGTGCCAGCAGTTTAGGCCGACAGGGGAACACTGAAGCTTTCTTT. V and J are TRBV28 and TRBJ1-1; 7 bases match TRBD1. CDR3 length equals 15 residues. Germline CDR1 is MDHEN and CDR2 is SYDVKM. V trimming: 2 bases; J trimming: 1 base; junction bases outside the gene matches: 4.

V is TRBV25-1 and J is TRBJ1-1; 7 bases are a match to TRBD1. Germline CDR1 reads MGHDK; CDR2 reads SYGVNS. Germline trimming cut 5 bases from V and 1 base from J; bases unmatched to any gene: 10. The CDR3 is 16 amino acids. The CDR3 nucleotides read TGTGCCAGCAGTAGACAAACCGGGACAGCGAACACTGAAGCTTTCTTT. Translation: CASSRQTGTANTEAFF. The full variable domain, in which reference TRBV25-1 and TRBJ1-1 provide the parts outside the CDR3, is EADIYQTPRYLVIGTGKKITLECSQTMGHDKMYWYQQDPGMELHLIHYSYGVNSTEKGDLSSESTVSRIRTEHFPLTLESARPSHTSQYLCASSRQTGTANTEAFFGQGTRLTVV.

This chain links TRBV10-3 with TRBJ1-5, with TRBD1 as a possible D gene (5 bases). The germline V and J ends were trimmed by 3 bases and 0 bases, with 9 bases remaining between them. Per germline, CDR1 ENHRY and CDR2 SYGVKD. This CDR3 has 15 amino acids. DNA of the CDR3: TGTGCCATCAGTGACGGGGGAGGTAGCAATCAGCCCCAGCATTTT. Translation: CAISDGGGSNQPQHF.

The chain joins TRBV5-1 to TRBJ2-7; 8 nucleotides match TRBD2. Germline CDR1 SGHRS, CDR2 YFSETQ. V gave up 4 bases and J gave up 4 bases; unmatched junction bases: 7. CDR3 length: 14 amino acids. The CDR3: CASSLSGAGYEQYF. In DNA, the CDR3 is TGCGCCAGCAGCCTTAGCGGGGCCGGGTACGAGCAGTACTTC.

This clone was detected only once. The gene calls are TRBV7-2 and TRBJ2-5; weak D call: TRBD2 (6 bases). V was shortened by 4 bases and J by 4 bases, with 10 bases between the two germline ends. The CDR3 covers 13 residues. Germline values: CDR1 SGHTA, CDR2 FQGNSA. DNA for the CDR3: TGTGCCAGCAGCTCCGGGGGTGGAGAGACCCAGTACTTC. Encoded protein: CASSSGGGETQYF.

V is TRBV7-6 and J is TRBJ2-1; TRBD2 aligns across 9 bases. Germline V gene lookup returns CDR1 SGHVS and CDR2 FNYEAQ. The CDR3 is made up of 12 amino acids. After removal of 1 base from V and 12 bases from J, the junction contained 1 base not matched to a gene. CDR3 nucleotides: TGTGCCAGCAGCTTAGAAGCGGGGGGGCAGTTCTTC. Translation: CASSLEAGGQFF.

Only a few counts were recorded for this clone. V is TRBV7-2 and J is TRBJ2-3; D unclear. V gave up 3 bases and J gave up 2 bases, with 15 bases separating them. The CDR3 totals 16 residues. Looked up from germline, CDR1 is SGHTA and CDR2 is FQGNSA. The CDR3 loop is CASSFLRAPPTDTQYF. CDR3 sequence (DNA): TGTGCCAGCAGCTTCCTCCGGGCCCCCCCCACAGATACGCAGTATTTT.